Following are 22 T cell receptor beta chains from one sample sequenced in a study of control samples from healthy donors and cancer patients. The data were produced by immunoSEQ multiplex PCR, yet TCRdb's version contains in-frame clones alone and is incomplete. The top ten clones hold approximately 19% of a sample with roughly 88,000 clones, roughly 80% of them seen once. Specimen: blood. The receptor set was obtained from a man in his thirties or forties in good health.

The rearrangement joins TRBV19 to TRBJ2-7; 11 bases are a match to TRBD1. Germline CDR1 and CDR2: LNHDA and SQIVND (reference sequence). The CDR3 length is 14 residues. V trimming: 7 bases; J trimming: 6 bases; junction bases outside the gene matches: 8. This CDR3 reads CASNPGQGVAEQYF. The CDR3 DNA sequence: TGTGCCAGTAACCCGGGACAGGGGGTCGCCGAGCAGTACTTC.

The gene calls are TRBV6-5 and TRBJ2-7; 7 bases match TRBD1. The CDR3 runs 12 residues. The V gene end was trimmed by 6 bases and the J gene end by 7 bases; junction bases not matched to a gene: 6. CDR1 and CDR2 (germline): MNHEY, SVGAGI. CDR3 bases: TGTGCCAGCAGAAGAACAGGGGATGAGCAGTACTTC. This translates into CASRRTGDEQYF.

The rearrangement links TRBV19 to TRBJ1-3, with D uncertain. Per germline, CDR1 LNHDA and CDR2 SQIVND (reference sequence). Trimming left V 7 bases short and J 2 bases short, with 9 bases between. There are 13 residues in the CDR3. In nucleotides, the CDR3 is TGTGCCAGTATAGAAGAAGCTGGAAACACCATATATTTT. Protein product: CASIEEAGNTIYF.

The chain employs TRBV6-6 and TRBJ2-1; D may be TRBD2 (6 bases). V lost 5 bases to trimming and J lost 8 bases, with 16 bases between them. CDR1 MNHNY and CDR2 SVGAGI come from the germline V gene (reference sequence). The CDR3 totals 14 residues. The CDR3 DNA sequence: TGTGCCAGCAGTAAGGGACTTGCCAGTGATGAGCAGTTCTTC. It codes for CASSKGLASDEQFF.

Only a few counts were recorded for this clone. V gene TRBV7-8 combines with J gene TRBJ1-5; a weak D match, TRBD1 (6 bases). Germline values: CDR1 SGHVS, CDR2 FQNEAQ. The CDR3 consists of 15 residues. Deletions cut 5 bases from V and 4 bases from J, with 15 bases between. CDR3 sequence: CASSPKRTDNQPQHF. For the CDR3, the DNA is TGTGCCAGCAGCCCGAAACGGACAGATAATCAGCCCCAGCATTTT.

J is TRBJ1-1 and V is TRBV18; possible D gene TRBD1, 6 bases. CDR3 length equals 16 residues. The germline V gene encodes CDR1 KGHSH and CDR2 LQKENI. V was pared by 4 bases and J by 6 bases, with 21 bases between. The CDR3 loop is CASSLGGTGLAAEAFF. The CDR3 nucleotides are TGTGCCAGCTCACTAGGGGGGACGGGGCTAGCGGCTGAAGCTTTCTTT. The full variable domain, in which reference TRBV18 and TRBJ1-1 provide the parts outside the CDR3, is NAGVMQNPRHLVRRRGQEARLRCSPMKGHSHVYWYRQLPEEGLKFMVYLQKENIIDESGMPKERFSAEFPKEGPSILRIQQVVRGDSAAYFCASSLGGTGLAAEAFFGQGTRLTVV.

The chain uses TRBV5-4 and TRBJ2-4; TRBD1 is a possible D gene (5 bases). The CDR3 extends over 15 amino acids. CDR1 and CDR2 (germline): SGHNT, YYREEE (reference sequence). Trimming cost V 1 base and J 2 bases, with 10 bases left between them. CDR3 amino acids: CASSLRGTSKNIQYF. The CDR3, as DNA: TGTGCCAGCAGCTTGAGGGGTACGTCCAAAAACATTCAGTACTTC.

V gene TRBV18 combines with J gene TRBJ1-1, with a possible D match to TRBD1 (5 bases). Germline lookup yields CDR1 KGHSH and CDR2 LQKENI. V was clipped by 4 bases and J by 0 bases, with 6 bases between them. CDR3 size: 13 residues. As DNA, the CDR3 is TGTGCCAGCTCACTAGGGGTGAACACTGAAGCTTTCTTT. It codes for CASSLGVNTEAFF.

The CDR3 here is CASSQGGRSSDTQYF. CDR3 nucleotide sequence: TGTGCCAGCAGCCAAGGTGGGCGGTCTTCAGATACGCAGTATTTT. This chain links TRBV3-1 (or the pseudogene TRBV3-2) with TRBJ2-3; unclear D gene. The V end was cut by 1 base, the J end by 4 bases, with 12 bases between. There are 15 residues in the CDR3. Germline CDR1 and CDR2: LGHDT and YNNKEL (reference sequence).

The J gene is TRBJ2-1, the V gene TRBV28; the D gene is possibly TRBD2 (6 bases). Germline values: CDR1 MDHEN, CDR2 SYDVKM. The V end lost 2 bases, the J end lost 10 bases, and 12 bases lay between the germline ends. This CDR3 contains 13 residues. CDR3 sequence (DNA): TGTGCCAGCAGTTTAGGAGGGTTCGCCGAGCAGTTCTTC. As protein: CASSLGGFAEQFF.

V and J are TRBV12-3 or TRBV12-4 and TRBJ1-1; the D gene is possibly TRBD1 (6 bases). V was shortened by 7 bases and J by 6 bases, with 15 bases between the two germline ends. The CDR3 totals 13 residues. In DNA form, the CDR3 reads TGTGCCAGCACAATGGGGGGGGCCTCTGAAGCTTTCTTT. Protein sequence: CASTMGGASEAFF.

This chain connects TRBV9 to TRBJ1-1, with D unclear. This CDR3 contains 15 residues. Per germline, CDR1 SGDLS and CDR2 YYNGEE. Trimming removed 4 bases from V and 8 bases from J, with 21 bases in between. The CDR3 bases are TGTGCCAGCAGCCCTCAAGGATATGGGAGGACCGAAGCTTTCTTT. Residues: CASSPQGYGRTEAFF.

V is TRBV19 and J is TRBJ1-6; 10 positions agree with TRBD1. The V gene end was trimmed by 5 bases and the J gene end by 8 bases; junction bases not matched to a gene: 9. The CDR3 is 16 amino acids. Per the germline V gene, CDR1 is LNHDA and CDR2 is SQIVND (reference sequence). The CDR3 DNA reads TGTGCCAGTAGTCCGGGGGACAGGGGAAGTTATTCACCCCTCCACTTT. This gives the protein CASSPGDRGSYSPLHF.

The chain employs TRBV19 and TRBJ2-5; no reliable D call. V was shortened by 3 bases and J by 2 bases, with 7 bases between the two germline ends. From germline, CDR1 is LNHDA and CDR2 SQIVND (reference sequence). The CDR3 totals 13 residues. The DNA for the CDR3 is TGTGCCAGTAGTATTAGGCTACAAGAGACCCAGTACTTC. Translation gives CASSIRLQETQYF. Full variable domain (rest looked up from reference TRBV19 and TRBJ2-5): DGGITQSPKYLFRKEGQNVTLSCEQNLNHDAMYWYRQDPGQGLRLIYYSQIVNDFQKGDIAEGYSVSREKKESFPLTVTSAQKNPTAFYLCASSIRLQETQYFGPGTRLLVL.

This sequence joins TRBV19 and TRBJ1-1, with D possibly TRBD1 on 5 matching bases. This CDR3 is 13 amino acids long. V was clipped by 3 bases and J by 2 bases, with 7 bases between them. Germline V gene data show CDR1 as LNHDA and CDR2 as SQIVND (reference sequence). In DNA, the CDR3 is TGTGCCAGTAGTATCCAGGGCAACACTGAAGCTTTCTTT. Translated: CASSIQGNTEAFF.

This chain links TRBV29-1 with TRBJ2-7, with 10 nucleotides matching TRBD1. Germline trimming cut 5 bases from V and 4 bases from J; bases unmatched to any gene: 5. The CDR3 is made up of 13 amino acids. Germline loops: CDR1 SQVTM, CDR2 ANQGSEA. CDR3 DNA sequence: TGCAGCGTTACGGGACAGGGGTTATACGAGCAGTACTTC. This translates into CSVTGQGLYEQYF.

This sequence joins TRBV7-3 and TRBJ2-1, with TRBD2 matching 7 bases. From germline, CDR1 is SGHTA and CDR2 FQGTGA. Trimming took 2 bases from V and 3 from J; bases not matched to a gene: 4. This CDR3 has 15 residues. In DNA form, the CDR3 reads TGTGCCAGCAGCTTACTACCGGGGGGCTACAATGAGCAGTTCTTC. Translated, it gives CASSLLPGGYNEQFF.

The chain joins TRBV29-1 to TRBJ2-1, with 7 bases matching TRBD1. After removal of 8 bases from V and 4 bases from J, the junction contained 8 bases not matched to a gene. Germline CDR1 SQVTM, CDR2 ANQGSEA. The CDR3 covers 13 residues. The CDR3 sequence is CSLRQGRYNEQFF. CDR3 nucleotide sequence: TGCAGCTTACGACAGGGTCGGTACAATGAGCAGTTCTTC.

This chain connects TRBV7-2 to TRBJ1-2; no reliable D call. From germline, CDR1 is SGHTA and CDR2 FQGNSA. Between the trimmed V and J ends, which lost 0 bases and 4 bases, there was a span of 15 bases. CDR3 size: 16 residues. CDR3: CASSLASNQGGYGYTF. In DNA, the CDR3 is TGTGCCAGCAGCTTAGCATCGAACCAAGGCGGCTATGGCTACACCTTC. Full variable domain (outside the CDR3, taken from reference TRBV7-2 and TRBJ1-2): GAGVSQSPSNKVTEKGKDVELRCDPISGHTALYWYRQSLGQGLEFLIYFQGNSAPDKSGLPSDRFSAERTGGSVSTLTIQRTQQEDSAVYLCASSLASNQGGYGYTFGSGTRLTVV.

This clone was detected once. The CDR3 region is CASSPRDSNQPQHF. The CDR3 nucleotides are TGTGCCAGCAGCCCCAGGGATAGCAATCAGCCCCAGCATTTT. The chain is built from TRBV7-9 and TRBJ1-5; a weak D match, TRBD1 (5 bases). Germline V gives CDR1 SEHNR, CDR2 FQNEAQ (reference sequence). Trimming removed 5 bases from V and 0 bases from J, with 8 bases in between. The CDR3 runs 14 residues.

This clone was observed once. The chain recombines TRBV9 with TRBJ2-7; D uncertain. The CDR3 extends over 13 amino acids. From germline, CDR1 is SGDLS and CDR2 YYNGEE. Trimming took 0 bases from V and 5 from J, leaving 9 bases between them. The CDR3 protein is CASSVDFRNEQYF. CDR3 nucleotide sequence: TGTGCCAGCAGCGTAGATTTCCGGAACGAGCAGTACTTC. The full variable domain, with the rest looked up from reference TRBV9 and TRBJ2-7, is DSGVTQTPKHLITATGQRVTLRCSPRSGDLSVYWYQQSLDQGLQFLIQYYNGEERAKGNILERFSAQQFPDLHSELNLSSLELGDSALYFCASSVDFRNEQYFGPGTRLTVT.

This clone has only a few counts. The CDR3 region is CASSPGQGRPYEQYF. The DNA for the CDR3 is TGTGCCAGCAGTCCGGGACAGGGACGTCCCTACGAGCAGTACTTC. The rearrangement uses TRBV28 and TRBJ2-7; 9 positions match TRBD1. The junction had 7 bases not matched to a gene; V was cut back by 5 bases and J by 2 bases. Germline CDR1 MDHEN, CDR2 SYDVKM. CDR3 size: 15 residues.